This T cell receptor beta chain comes out of a study of cytomegalovirus exposure and HLA in healthy donors. The study, taken as a whole, reports: Evidence from a later analysis indicated that most CMV-associated TCR beta chains looked HLA-restricted. Cytomegalovirus-associated TCR beta chains were listed, numbering roughly 150.

13 Jbeta primers and 60 Vbeta primers were used for the PCR. Profiling relied on immunoSEQ multiplex PCR, and the TCRdb table lists in-frame clones only, not all of them. The sample records under 90,000 clones, approximately 82% being singletons. Trimming left V 7 bases short and J 2 bases short, with 12 bases between. The CDR3 runs to 14 residues. The germline CDR1 and CDR2 sequences are MDHEN and SYDVKM. Concerning this clone: Its specificity is unknown.

The sequenced material came from PBMCs. This TCR came from a man aged 35-49 years in good health and CMV-seronegative. The chain links TRBV28 to TRBJ2-1; TRBD2 is a possible D gene (6 bases). CDR3 DNA sequence: TGTGCCAGCACGGGAGACCGCCCCTACAATGAGCAGTTCTTC. It specifies CASTGDRPYNEQFF.